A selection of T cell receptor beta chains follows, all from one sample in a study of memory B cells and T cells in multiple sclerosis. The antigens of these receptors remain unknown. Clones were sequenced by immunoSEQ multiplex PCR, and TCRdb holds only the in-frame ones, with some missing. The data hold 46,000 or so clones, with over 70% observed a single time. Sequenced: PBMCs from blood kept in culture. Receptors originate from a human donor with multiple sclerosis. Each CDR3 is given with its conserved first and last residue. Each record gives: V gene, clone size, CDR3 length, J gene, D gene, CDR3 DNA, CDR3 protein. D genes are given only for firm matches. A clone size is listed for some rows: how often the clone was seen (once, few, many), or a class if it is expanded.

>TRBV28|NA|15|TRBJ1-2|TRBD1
TGTGCCAGCAGTCTTGGACAGGCGACACGGGATGGCTACACCTTC
CASSLGQATRDGYTF
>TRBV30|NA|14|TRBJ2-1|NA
TGTGCCTGGACCCCCAGCCAGGGGATAGTTGAGCAGTTCTTC
CAWTPSQGIVEQFF
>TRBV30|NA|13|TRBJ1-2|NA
TGTGCCTGGAGTGTAACGGTTAACTATGGCTACACCTTC
CAWSVTVNYGYTF
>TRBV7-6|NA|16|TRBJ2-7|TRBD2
TGTGCCAGCAGCTTAGCGTCGGGACTAGCGGGTTACGAGCAGTACTTC
CASSLASGLAGYEQYF
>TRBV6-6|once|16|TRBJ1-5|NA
TGTGCCAGCAGTTACTCGATGGGGAGGGGCGATCTGCCCCAGCATTTT
CASSYSMGRGDLPQHF
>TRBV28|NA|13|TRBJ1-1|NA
TGTGCCAGCAGTATGATCAGCCCCATTGAAGCTTTCTTT
CASSMISPIEAFF
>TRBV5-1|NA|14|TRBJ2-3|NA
TGCGCCAGCAGCATGGACAGCCGCACAGATACGCAGTATTTT
CASSMDSRTDTQYF
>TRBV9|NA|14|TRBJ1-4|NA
TGTGCCAGCAGCGTACAGGGAGGTGGTGAAAAACTGTTTTTT
CASSVQGGGEKLFF
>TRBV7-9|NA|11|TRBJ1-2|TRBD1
TGTGCCAGCAGCTTGGACAGGGGGTACACCTTC
CASSLDRGYTF
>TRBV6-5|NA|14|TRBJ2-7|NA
TGTGCCAGCAGAGGGGCGGGCGTTCTGGGCGAGCAGTACTTC
CASRGAGVLGEQYF
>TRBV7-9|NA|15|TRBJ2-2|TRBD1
TGTGCCAGCAGCTTGGGGACAGGAGACACCGGGGAGCTGTTTTTT
CASSLGTGDTGELFF
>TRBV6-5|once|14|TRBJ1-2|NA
TGTGCCAGCAGTCATTTTAGAAAGACCTATGGCTACACCTTC
CASSHFRKTYGYTF
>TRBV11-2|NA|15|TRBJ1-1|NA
TGTGCCAGCAGCGCACGTCGAGGGGTTGGCACTGAAGCTTTCTTT
CASSARRGVGTEAFF
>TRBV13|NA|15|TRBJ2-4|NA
TGTGCCAGCAGCCCCGCGACTAGTTACAAAAACATTCAGTACTTC
CASSPATSYKNIQYF
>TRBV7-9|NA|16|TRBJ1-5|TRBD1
TGTGCCAGCAGCTTAGTTGGAGACAGGGGATATCAGCCCCAGCATTTT
CASSLVGDRGYQPQHF
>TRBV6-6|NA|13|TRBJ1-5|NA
TGTGCCAGCAGTTACTCGCGAGTTCAGCCCCAGCATTTT
CASSYSRVQPQHF
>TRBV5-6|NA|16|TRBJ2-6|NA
TGTGCCAGCAGCTTGGACAGGGCGTCCGGGGCCAACGTCCTGACTTTC
CASSLDRASGANVLTF
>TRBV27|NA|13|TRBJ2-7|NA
TGTGCCAGCACCAACTCGGGGGCCCACGAGCAGTACTTC
CASTNSGAHEQYF
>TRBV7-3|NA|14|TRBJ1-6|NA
TGTGCCAGCAGCTCCGGACAGTTCAATTCACCCCTCCACTTT
CASSSGQFNSPLHF
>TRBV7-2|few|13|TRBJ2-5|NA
TGTGCCAGCAGCCGGACCTACCAAGAGACCCAGTACTTC
CASSRTYQETQYF
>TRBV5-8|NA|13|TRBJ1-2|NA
TGTGCCAGCAGGTTGGGGGGTGACTATGGCTACACCTTC
CASRLGGDYGYTF
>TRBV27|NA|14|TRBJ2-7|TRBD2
TGTGCCAGCAGTTTCGGGACTAGTGTATCTGAGCAGTACTTC
CASSFGTSVSEQYF
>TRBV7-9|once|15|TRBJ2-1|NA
TGTGCCAGCAGCTTAGTTCAGACAGGTATAGATGAGCAGTTCTTC
CASSLVQTGIDEQFF
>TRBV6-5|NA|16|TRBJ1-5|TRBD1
TGTGCCAGCAGTTCTGGGACAGCGATATCAATGGAGCCCCAGCATTTT
CASSSGTAISMEPQHF
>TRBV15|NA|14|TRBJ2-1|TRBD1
TGTGCCACCCGACCTGGACAGGGAATCGATGAGCAGTTCTTC
CATRPGQGIDEQFF
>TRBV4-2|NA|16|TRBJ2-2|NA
TGTGCCAGCAGCCAATATTCGGCAGATACGAAGGGGGAGCTGTTTTTT
CASSQYSADTKGELFF
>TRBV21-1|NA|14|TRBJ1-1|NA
TGTGCCAGCAGGACAGGGGGCTCGGATGCTGAAGCTTTCTTT
CASRTGGSDAEAFF
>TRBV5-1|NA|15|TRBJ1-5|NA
TGCGCCAGCAGCTTGGAGGGCAGATTAGATCAGCCCCAGCATTTT
CASSLEGRLDQPQHF
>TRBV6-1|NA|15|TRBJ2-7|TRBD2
TGTGCCAGCAGTGAAGCGCATCGGGGGGCCTACGAGCAGTACTTC
CASSEAHRGAYEQYF
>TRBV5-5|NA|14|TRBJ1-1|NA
TGTGCCAGCAGCTTGTATGGACAGAACACTGAAGCTTTCTTT
CASSLYGQNTEAFF
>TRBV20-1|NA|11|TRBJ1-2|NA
TGCAGTGCTAGGGGGCACGATGGCTACACCTTC
CSARGHDGYTF
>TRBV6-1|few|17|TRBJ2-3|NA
TGTGCCAGCAGTGAAGCGAGGGTCAGTAGCGGATTAGATACGCAGTATTTT
CASSEARVSSGLDTQYF
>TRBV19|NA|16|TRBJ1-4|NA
TGTGCCAGTAGTCCCCGACGGACAGTCTCTAATGAAAAACTGTTTTTT
CASSPRRTVSNEKLFF
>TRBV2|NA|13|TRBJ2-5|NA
TGTGCCAGCAGCCCACAGTCGCAACAGACCCAGTACTTC
CASSPQSQQTQYF
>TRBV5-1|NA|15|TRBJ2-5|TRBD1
TGCGCCAGCAGCTTCGGGACAGGGGGATGGGAGACCCAGTACTTC
CASSFGTGGWETQYF
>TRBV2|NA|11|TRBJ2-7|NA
TGTGCCAGCAGTGCCCCCTACGAGCAGTACTTC
CASSAPYEQYF
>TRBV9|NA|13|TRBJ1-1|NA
TGTGCCAGCAGCGTAGGGGGAGCCTCTGAAGCTTTCTTT
CASSVGGASEAFF
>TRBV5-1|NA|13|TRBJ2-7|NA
TGCGCCAGCAGCGTTTCCGCGACCTACGAGCAGTACTTC
CASSVSATYEQYF
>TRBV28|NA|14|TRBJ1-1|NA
TGTGCCAGCAGTTTATGGGCAGGGGAAACTGAAGCTTTCTTT
CASSLWAGETEAFF
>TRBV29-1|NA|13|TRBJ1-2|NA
TGCAGCGTTGAAGATCTGGCGTCCTATGGCTACACCTTC
CSVEDLASYGYTF
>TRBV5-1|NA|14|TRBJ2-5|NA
TGCGCCAGCAGCTTGGTAGGGACCCAAGAGACCCAGTACTTC
CASSLVGTQETQYF
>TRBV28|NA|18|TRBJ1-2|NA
TGTGCCAGCAGCGTTTTCCGGGACATTTCTGGGGGTGACTATGGCTACACCTTC
CASSVFRDISGGDYGYTF
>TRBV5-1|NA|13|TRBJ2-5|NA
TGCGCCACCGGGAGAGACGGGCAAGAGACCCAGTACTTC
CATGRDGQETQYF
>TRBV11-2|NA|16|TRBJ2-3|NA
TGTGCCAGCAGCTTGGGAAGGACGCTAAGCACAGATACGCAGTATTTT
CASSLGRTLSTDTQYF
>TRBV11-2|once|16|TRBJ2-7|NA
TGTGCCAGCAGCTTATTTGGAGAGGGGCAATCCTACGAGCAGTACTTC
CASSLFGEGQSYEQYF
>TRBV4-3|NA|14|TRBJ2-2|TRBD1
TGCGCCAGCAGCCTGGACAGGGTAACCGGGGAGCTGTTTTTT
CASSLDRVTGELFF
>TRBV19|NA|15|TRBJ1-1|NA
TGTGCCAGTACCCCCCTAGGCGGAGGACAAACTGAAGCTTTCTTT
CASTPLGGGQTEAFF
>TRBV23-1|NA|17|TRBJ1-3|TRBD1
TGCGCCAGCAGTCAAGGAACAGGGGGCGCCTCTGGAAACACCATATATTTT
CASSQGTGGASGNTIYF
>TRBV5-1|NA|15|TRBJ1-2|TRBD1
TGCGCCAGCAGCTTGGGAGGGACAGGGTCCTATGGCTACACCTTC
CASSLGGTGSYGYTF
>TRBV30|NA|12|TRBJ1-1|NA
TGTGCCTGGTCCGATTTGAACACTGAAGCTTTCTTT
CAWSDLNTEAFF
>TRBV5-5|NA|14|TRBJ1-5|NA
TGTGCCAGCAGCCCTCGGGCGGGGGATCAGCCCCAGCATTTT
CASSPRAGDQPQHF
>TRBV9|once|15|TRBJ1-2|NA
TGTGCCAGCAGCGCCCGGACGGTAGCTAACTATGGCTACACCTTC
CASSARTVANYGYTF
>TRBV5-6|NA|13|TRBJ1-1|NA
TGTGCCAGCAGCTTAAGAGAGGGTGCTGAAGCTTTCTTT
CASSLREGAEAFF
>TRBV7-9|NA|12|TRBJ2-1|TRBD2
TGTGCCAGTATCTTGGGGGGGAATGAGCAGTTCTTC
CASILGGNEQFF